These 16 T cell receptor beta chains were all obtained from the same sample, sequenced in a study of T cell responses to AZD1222 COVID-19 vaccine. Profiling relied on immunoSEQ multiplex PCR, and the TCRdb table lists in-frame clones only, not all of them. The table includes around 140,000 clones, 85% to 95% detected once. The sequencing used peripheral blood, collected 28 days after the second AZD1222 dose. The receptors originated from an adult who received the AZD1222 COVID-19 vaccine.

V and J are TRBV11-3 and TRBJ2-3, with unresolved D. Trimming stripped 6 bases from V and 0 bases from J, with 13 bases between. The CDR3 totals 15 residues. The V gene's germline CDR1 is SGHNT and CDR2 YENEEA. CDR3 in amino acids: CASSNGETSTDTQYF. The CDR3 nucleotides are TGTGCCAGCAGTAACGGAGAAACTAGCACAGATACGCAGTATTTT.

The chain is built from TRBV9 and TRBJ1-2; no firm D call. The germline V gene encodes CDR1 SGDLS and CDR2 YYNGEE. V was pared by 0 bases and J by 4 bases, with 13 bases between. The CDR3 extends over 15 amino acids. The CDR3 loop reads CASSVAAGGTYGYTF. CDR3 nucleotides: TGTGCCAGCAGCGTAGCTGCAGGTGGTACCTATGGCTACACCTTC.

This chain joins TRBV4-3 and TRBJ2-1, with 7 bases aligning to TRBD2. The germline CDR1 and CDR2 sequences are LGHNA and YSLEER. The CDR3 length is 15 residues. Germline trimming cut 4 bases from V and 9 bases from J; bases unmatched to any gene: 12. This CDR3 reads CASSRTGNAGVEQFF. The CDR3 DNA is TGCGCCAGCAGCCGGACGGGAAACGCGGGAGTTGAGCAGTTCTTC.

This chain uses TRBV4-3 with TRBJ2-3; perhaps D is TRBD1 or TRBD2 (5 bases each). V gave up 4 bases and J gave up 2 bases, with 10 bases separating them. The germline V gene encodes CDR1 LGHNA and CDR2 YSLEER. There are 14 residues in the CDR3. The CDR3 is CASSRDAITDTQYF. Written as DNA, the CDR3 is TGCGCCAGCAGCCGGGACGCCATCACAGATACGCAGTATTTT.

The V gene is TRBV14, the J gene TRBJ2-5; possibly TRBD2 for D (6 bases). Trimming stripped 0 bases from V and 2 bases from J, with 13 bases between. CDR3 length equals 16 residues. In germline, CDR1 is SGHDN, CDR2 FVKESK. This chain's CDR3 is CASSQDRGKTQETQYF. The CDR3 DNA sequence: TGTGCCAGCAGCCAAGATCGCGGGAAGACGCAAGAGACCCAGTACTTC. Supplemented by reference TRBV14 and TRBJ2-5, the full variable domain reads EAGVTQFPSHSVIEKGQTVTLRCDPISGHDNLYWYRRVMGKEIKFLLHFVKESKQDESGMPNNRFLAERTGGTYSTLKVQPAELEDSGVYFCASSQDRGKTQETQYFGPGTRLLVL.

In the case of this clone: Additional DNA sequences in this sample encode the identical CDR3. The chain combines TRBV9 with TRBJ2-2; D call uncertain. This CDR3 has 13 residues. CDR1 is SGDLS and CDR2 is YYNGEE in the germline V gene. Trimming took off 2 bases at V and 2 bases at J, with 4 bases between the two ends. In nucleotides, the CDR3 is TGTGCCAGCAGCGTCGGTAACACCGGGGAGCTGTTTTTT. Translation gives CASSVGNTGELFF.

The chain uses TRBV19 and TRBJ1-2; a possible D gene is TRBD1 (5 bases). The germline CDR1 and CDR2 sequences are LNHDA and SQIVND (reference sequence). The V end lost 8 bases, the J end lost 8 bases, and 24 bases lay between the germline ends. The CDR3 has 15 residues. The CDR3 here is CASSISGRPLWGYTF. CDR3 nucleotide sequence: TGTGCCAGTTCCATCTCGGGACGCCCCCTCTGGGGCTACACCTTC.

The rearrangement joins TRBV28 to TRBJ1-1, with no clear D. This CDR3 comprises 14 residues. V was shortened by 2 bases and J by 1 base, with 8 bases between the two germline ends. Germline V gene lookup returns CDR1 MDHEN and CDR2 SYDVKM. The CDR3 loop is CASSLERENTEAFF. The DNA of the CDR3 is TGTGCCAGCAGTTTAGAGAGGGAGAACACTGAAGCTTTCTTT.

The rearrangement uses TRBV28 and TRBJ2-2, with D possibly being TRBD1 (5 bases). The ends were cut back, 4 bases at V and 8 bases at J, with 20 bases in the middle. The CDR3 sequence is 16 residues long. CDR1 is MDHEN, CDR2 SYDVKM, per germline. CDR3 amino acids: CASSSPPAGSIGELFF. For the CDR3, the DNA is TGTGCCAGCAGTTCCCCCCCGGCAGGGTCAATAGGGGAGCTGTTTTTT.

Only one count was recorded for this clone. The chain carries TRBV28 and TRBJ1-5; D uncertain. Between the trimmed V and J ends, which lost 2 bases and 5 bases, there was a span of 10 bases. There are 14 residues in the CDR3. CDR1 MDHEN and CDR2 SYDVKM come from the germline V gene. DNA of the CDR3: TGTGCCAGCAGTTTAGGACGACTATATCAGCCCCAGCATTTT. This encodes CASSLGRLYQPQHF.

The chain joins TRBV13 to TRBJ2-4; TRBD2 aligns across 7 bases. Germline assignment: CDR1 PRHDT and CDR2 FYEKMQ (reference sequence). CDR3 length equals 21 residues. The V and J ends lost 3 bases and 0 bases, in that order; junction bases with no gene match: 20. CDR3 bases: TGTGCCAGCAGCTTTCAAGGGCTGCAGCTGGGGGGGTCTATAGCCAAAAACATTCAGTACTTC. This sequence encodes CASSFQGLQLGGSIAKNIQYF.

A few counts support this clone. J is TRBJ1-1 and V is TRBV20-1; no reliable D call. V lost 3 bases, J lost 3 bases, and 5 bases lay in between. CDR1 and CDR2 from the germline V gene are DFQATT and SNEGSKA (reference sequence). The CDR3 consists of 11 residues. CDR3 sequence (DNA): TGCAGTGCTAGTGAGTACACTGAAGCTTTCTTT. It encodes CSASEYTEAFF.

The J gene is TRBJ1-1, the V gene TRBV9; 8 nucleotides agree with TRBD1. The trim removed 5 bases at V and 4 bases at J, leaving 13 bases unmatched. Germline V gene sequence: CDR1 SGDLS, CDR2 YYNGEE. This CDR3 has 16 residues. This CDR3 is CASSDDKPDRATEAFF. The CDR3 DNA reads as TGTGCCAGCAGTGATGATAAGCCGGACAGGGCCACTGAAGCTTTCTTT.

The rearrangement uses TRBV5-4 and TRBJ1-2; D may be TRBD1 (6 bases). CDR1 and CDR2 from the germline V gene are SGHNT and YYREEE (reference sequence). The CDR3 runs to 13 residues. V lost 2 bases to trimming and J lost 6 bases, with 11 bases between them. CDR3 sequence (DNA): TGTGCCAGCAGCTTTCCAGGGGCGCATGGCTACACCTTC. Protein product: CASSFPGAHGYTF.

The rearrangement links TRBV24-1 to TRBJ1-5; TRBD1 agrees at 8 bases. Germline V gives CDR1 KGHDR, CDR2 SFDVKD. V trimming: 3 bases; J trimming: 9 bases; junction bases outside the gene matches: 6. The CDR3 contains 14 residues. CDR3 nucleotide sequence: TGTGCCACCAGTGATGGACAGGGTCTACGGCCCCAGCATTTT. Protein: CATSDGQGLRPQHF.

V and J are TRBV30 and TRBJ1-3; D gene uncertain. Germline V gene sequence: CDR1 GTSNPN, CDR2 SVGIG (reference sequence). V was shortened by 5 bases and J by 1 base, with 6 bases between the two germline ends. The CDR3 has 12 residues. CDR3 coding DNA: TGTGCCTGGGGCTATTCTGGAAACACCATATATTTT. Its translation: CAWGYSGNTIYF.